This T cell receptor beta chain stems from a study of blood T cell repertoires in COVID-19. Study background: From T cells, B-cell-depleted T cells, or PBMCs came the material, which was cDNA or gDNA.

There are 16 residues in the CDR3. CDR1 is KGHSH, CDR2 LQKENI, per germline. The trim removed 3 bases at V and 1 base at J, leaving 4 bases unmatched. A Seattle source enrolled patients during active infection and followed them longitudinally. Only in-frame clones appear in the TCRdb table, and some are missing; sequencing was by immunoSEQ multiplex PCR. The data hold 210,000 or so clones, with about 90% observed a single time. The receptor was derived from a young man with COVID-19, enrolled during active disease. Sequenced input: peripheral blood. The J gene is TRBJ2-1, the V gene TRBV18, with TRBD2 matching over 9 bases. The CDR3 protein is CASSPQLAGSYNEQFF. CDR3 coding DNA: TGTGCCAGCTCACCGCAGCTAGCGGGATCCTACAATGAGCAGTTCTTC. Drawing the rest from reference TRBV18 and TRBJ2-1, the complete variable domain is NAGVMQNPRHLVRRRGQEARLRCSPMKGHSHVYWYRQLPEEGLKFMVYLQKENIIDESGMPKERFSAEFPKEGPSILRIQQVVRGDSAAYFCASSPQLAGSYNEQFFGPGTRLTVL.